This TCR beta chain was found in a study of blood T cell repertoires in COVID-19. The assay was immunoSEQ multiplex PCR, and TCRdb's table has in-frame clones only and misses some. The sample records approximately 140,000 clones, more than 75% being singletons. This receptor was identified in a man in his 70s with active COVID-19. The sequencing input was peripheral blood.

Written as DNA, the CDR3 is TGTGCCAGCAGACGACAGGGCCCCAATCAGCCCCAGCATTTT. This codes for CASRRQGPNQPQHF. The chain uses TRBV6-5 and TRBJ1-5, with 7 bases that match TRBD1. V gave up 6 bases and J gave up 3 bases; unmatched junction bases: 5. The CDR3 loop spans 14 amino acids. Germline assignment: CDR1 MNHEY and CDR2 SVGAGI.